This T cell receptor (beta chain) comes out of a study of blood T cells in healthy people across ages. The study, taken as a whole, reports: Lack of knowledge of donor CMV status possibly confounded expanded clonotype changes. Getting older went along with TCR beta diversity per million T cells dropping roughly linearly.

In this sample, this clonotype turned up a few times. Its antigen is currently unknown. Primed by a sample-barcoded 5' primer and a J-beta primer mix, a second PCR proceeded for roughly 6 to 12 cycles. Through a template-switch adaptor with 12 random nucleotides, each cDNA molecule received a tag. TCRdb reprocessed the 5' RACE reads with MiXCR, giving one entry per CDR3 protein. The repertoire consists of under 2,000,000 distinct CDR3 sequences, with about 50% occurring once and the leading ten covering less than 2.5%. V lost 5 bases to trimming and J lost 2 bases, with 16 bases between them. Germline V gene sequence: CDR1 SEHNR, CDR2 FQNEAQ (reference sequence). The CDR3 runs 16 residues.

The receptor comes from a woman aged 40 to 55 in good health. The rearrangement uses TRBV7-9 and TRBJ2-1, with D perhaps given as TRBD1 or TRBD2 (6 bases each). Sequenced sample: blood. CDR3 bases: TGTGCCAGCAGCCAGGGGAGGACGGGGCCCTACAATGAGCAGTTCTTC. It translates to CASSQGRTGPYNEQFF.